The subject of this entry is one T cell receptor (beta chain). The CDR3 contains 16 residues. Germline CDR1 and CDR2: ENHRY and SYGVKD. The ends were cut back, 3 bases at V and 2 bases at J, with 11 bases in the middle. The sample comes from a study of blood T cell repertoires in COVID-19. TCRdb keeps only in-frame clones here, not all; method: immunoSEQ multiplex PCR. There are under 200,000 clones in the sample; 80% to 90% occur only once, and around 7.6% lies in the top ten. V is TRBV10-3 and J is TRBJ2-6; D gene uncertain. The origin of this receptor is a man in his forties who had recovered from COVID-19. Sequenced material: peripheral blood. Here the CDR3 reads CAISDPTGAGANVLTF. Written as DNA, the CDR3 is TGTGCCATCAGTGACCCGACGGGTGCTGGGGCCAACGTCCTGACTTTC.